Listed here is a single T cell receptor beta chain. The target antigen is unknown. TCRdb re-called the 5' RACE reads with MiXCR, one entry per CDR3 protein. This sample has a few hundred thousand distinct CDR3 sequences, with about 16% found just once. V gave up 0 bases and J gave up 4 bases, with 9 bases separating them. The CDR3 spans 14 residues. Germline loops: CDR1 SGHRS, CDR2 YFSETQ. The entry originates in a study of T-cell memory formation after mild COVID-19. Study-level findings and limits: Cross-reactive memory seemingly joined, as some responding clones were found in pre-infection memory.

Material: PBMCs or a T cell subset sorted from them (not recorded which). This sequence originates from a man in his late teens or twenties who had mild COVID-19 (a few samples of this study predate the infection). Cell type and time point are not known. The rearrangement uses TRBV5-1 and TRBJ2-3; the D gene is possibly TRBD1 (5 bases). This chain's CDR3 is CASSLGQNADTQYF. CDR3 bases: TGCGCCAGCAGCTTGGGACAGAATGCAGATACGCAGTATTTT.